This T cell receptor beta chain was documented in a study of T cell responses to AZD1222 COVID-19 vaccine. Study-level results: Receipt of two AZD1222 doses was followed by a rise in Spike-specific TCR breadth and depth. The number of AZD1222 recipients seropositive at baseline was only six. Sampling that yielded the repertoires occurred only after the peak T cell response. Possibly, clonal diversity was underestimated; donors were largely white British and included more females.

Germline loops: CDR1 MNHEY, CDR2 SVGEGT. Trimming cost V 4 bases and J 3 bases; bases outside gene matches: 21. This CDR3 region has 21 residues. The repertoire was sequenced with immunoSEQ multiplex PCR; TCRdb's copy has only in-frame clones and lacks some. Counted here are around 150,000 clones, about 89% occurring once; the ten biggest clones make up about 7.5%. As regards this clone: Its antigen is currently unknown.

This receptor was taken from an adult who received the MenACWY meningococcal vaccine as a control. The chain uses TRBV6-2 or TRBV6-3 and TRBJ1-1; 12 positions match TRBD1. The sequencing used peripheral blood, collected 28 days after the second dose of the MenACWY control vaccine. CDR3 sequence (DNA): TGTGCCAGCAGTTTCGAGGAAACGGTCCTAACCGGGACAGGGGGCGACACTGAAGCTTTCTTT. As protein: CASSFEETVLTGTGGDTEAFF.